Only a few counts were recorded for the clone carrying this T cell receptor (beta chain). The CDR3 is made up of 15 amino acids. Germline assignment: CDR1 SEHNR and CDR2 FQNEAQ (reference sequence). V was shortened by 1 base and J by 0 bases, with 9 bases between the two germline ends. The sample is drawn from a study of human T cells and chemical hapten exposure. From the RACE reads, TCRdb called clonotypes with MiXCR, one entry per CDR3 protein. The repertoire has under 65,000 distinct CDR3 sequences, about 10% of them found once; the top ten carry around 4.5%. Indicated time point: patch test 1, 2 weeks after DPC sensitization. Treatment specified: therapeutic diphenylcyclopropenone sensitization with weekly scalp DPC. Each patch-test visit's blood sample preceded patch application.

The V and J genes are TRBV7-9 and TRBJ1-1; D is unclear. The material was whole blood, obtained in connection with sensitization to the hapten diphenylcyclopropenone (DPC). This TCR came from a woman between 50 and 59 years old with alopecia areata. Some clones in this sample may be carry-over from other donors' samples. In nucleotides, the CDR3 is TGTGCCAGCAGCTTAGGACGCAATATGAACACTGAAGCTTTCTTT. Its translation: CASSLGRNMNTEAFF.